The 29 T cell receptor beta chains given below trace back to one sample, sequenced in a study of cytomegalovirus exposure and HLA in healthy donors. The PCR ran on 60 Vbeta and 13 Jbeta primers. TCRdb's copy holds only in-frame clones and misses some; the assay was immunoSEQ multiplex PCR. The sample records some 180,000 clones, 65% to 85% being singletons. Material: PBMCs. The receptors derive from a girl between 10 and 17 years old in good health and CMV-seropositive.

The CDR3 region is CAWSRGRAGGSEQYF. The CDR3 DNA reads as TGTGCCTGGAGCCGCGGCAGGGCGGGAGGTTCCGAGCAGTACTTC. The rearrangement links TRBV30 to TRBJ2-7, with TRBD2 matching 8 bases. J gave up 6 bases and V 3 bases, and 13 bases lay outside the gene matches. Per germline, CDR1 GTSNPN and CDR2 SVGIG (reference sequence). CDR3 length: 15 amino acids. Drawing the rest from reference TRBV30 and TRBJ2-7, the complete variable domain is SQTIHQWPATLVQPVGSPLSLECTVEGTSNPNLYWYRQAAGRGLQLLFYSVGIGQISSEVPQNLSASRPQDRQFILSSKKLLLSDSGFYLCAWSRGRAGGSEQYFGPGTRLTVT.

This clone was observed a handful of times. V gene TRBV5-1 combines with J gene TRBJ2-7, with TRBD1 matching 8 bases. The CDR3 runs to 15 residues. Germline V gene data show CDR1 as SGHRS and CDR2 as YFSETQ. With 4 bases clipped from V and 3 bases from J, the junction kept 9 bases outside the gene matches. Here the CDR3 reads CASSPGGTGLYEQYF. The CDR3 region has the DNA TGCGCCAGCAGCCCAGGAGGGACAGGCCTCTACGAGCAGTACTTC.

V usage is TRBV7-2 and J usage is TRBJ1-4, with D tentatively TRBD1 (5 bases). Germline loops: CDR1 SGHTA, CDR2 FQGNSA. The CDR3 runs to 15 residues. Trimming removed 6 bases from V and 3 bases from J, with 14 bases in between. In DNA form, the CDR3 reads TGTGCCAGCAGGTCCGGCAGGGCTGCTAATGAAAAACTGTTTTTT. Translation gives CASRSGRAANEKLFF. The full variable domain, its missing parts supplied by reference TRBV7-2 and TRBJ1-4, is GAGVSQSPSNKVTEKGKDVELRCDPISGHTALYWYRQSLGQGLEFLIYFQGNSAPDKSGLPSDRFSAERTGGSVSTLTIQRTQQEDSAVYLCASRSGRAANEKLFFGSGTQLSVL.

This clone was picked up one time. The V gene is TRBV7-3, the J gene TRBJ2-1; 8 bases match TRBD2. V lost 2 bases and J lost 2; bases outside the gene matches: 5. Germline-derived CDR1 and CDR2 are SGHTA and FQGTGA. The CDR3 is 16 amino acids. CDR3 sequence (DNA): TGTGCCAGCAGCTTATCCCCGGGGGGGGCCTACAATGAGCAGTTCTTC. Its translation: CASSLSPGGAYNEQFF.

This clone was counted once. The rearrangement links TRBV27 to TRBJ1-1, with TRBD1 matching over 7 bases. J gave up 4 bases and V 6 bases, and 14 bases lay outside the gene matches. This CDR3 is built from 16 residues. The germline gives CDR1 MNHEY, CDR2 SMNVEV (reference sequence). The CDR3 DNA follows: TGTGCCAGCAGCCTGCGGGGACAGAAGGGAGGCACTGAAGCTTTCTTT. Translation gives CASSLRGQKGGTEAFF.

V and J are TRBV19 and TRBJ2-5; 9 bases fit TRBD1. Germline assignment: CDR1 LNHDA and CDR2 SQIVND (reference sequence). The CDR3 is 15 amino acids. The J segment lost 3 bases and the V segment lost 2 bases, leaving 4 bases of the junction unmatched. For the CDR3, the DNA is TGTGCCAGTAGTATAACTGGGACAGGGAAAGAGACCCAGTACTTC. Translated: CASSITGTGKETQYF.

This clone was detected only once. This chain joins TRBV9 and TRBJ2-1, with TRBD2 matching over 15 bases. CDR1 is SGDLS and CDR2 is YYNGEE in the germline V gene. The CDR3 totals 18 residues. V lost 4 bases to trimming and J lost 0 bases; unmatched junction nucleotides: 5. CDR3 nucleotides: TGTGCCAGCAGCTACGGGACTAGCGGGAGGCTCTCCTACAATGAGCAGTTCTTC. Its translation: CASSYGTSGRLSYNEQFF.

V and J are TRBV4-1 and TRBJ2-1; tentatively, D is TRBD2 (6 bases). There are 18 residues in the CDR3. The germline V gene has CDR1 MGHRA and CDR2 YSYEKL. Trimming cost V 0 bases and J 2 bases, with 17 bases left between them. CDR3 nucleotides: TGCGCCAGCAGCCAAGATAGGGGATTTAGCGGTACCTACAATGAGCAGTTCTTC. It specifies CASSQDRGFSGTYNEQFF.

V usage is TRBV29-1 and J usage is TRBJ2-7, with TRBD2 matching over 8 bases. After removal of 7 bases from V and 0 bases from J, the junction contained 5 bases not matched to a gene. This CDR3 is 13 amino acids long. CDR1 is SQVTM, CDR2 ANQGSEA, per germline. This CDR3 reads CSASGRFSYEQYF. CDR3 DNA: TGCAGCGCCAGCGGGAGATTCTCCTACGAGCAGTACTTC.

The rearrangement joins TRBV7-6 to TRBJ2-5, with TRBD2 matching 10 bases. CDR3 length: 12 residues. Germline trimming cut 10 bases from V and 5 bases from J; bases unmatched to any gene: 4. Germline V gives CDR1 SGHVS, CDR2 FNYEAQ. The CDR3 DNA is TGTGCCACCTCTAGCGGGAGTGAGACCCAGTACTTC. It is translated as CATSSGSETQYF. Combining the CDR3 with reference TRBV7-6 and TRBJ2-5 gives the whole variable domain GAGVSQSPRYKVTKRGQDVALRCDPISGHVSLYWYRQALGQGPEFLTYFNYEAQQDKSGLPNDRFSAERPEGSISTLTIQRTEQRDSAMYRCATSSGSETQYFGPGTRLLVL.

The genes are TRBV29-1 and TRBJ1-1, with a possible D match to TRBD1 (5 bases). The V gene lost 5 bases and the J gene lost 1 base, with 11 bases spanning the gap. CDR1 SQVTM and CDR2 ANQGSEA come from the germline V gene. The CDR3 consists of 13 residues. The CDR3 sequence: CSVKIQENTEAFF. CDR3 nucleotides: TGCAGCGTTAAGATACAGGAGAACACTGAAGCTTTCTTT.

The rearrangement uses TRBV6-1 and TRBJ1-1, with D hard to call. From germline, CDR1 is MNHNS and CDR2 SASEGT. The CDR3 is 14 amino acids. The V gene lost 3 bases and the J gene lost 5 bases, with 13 bases spanning the gap. The CDR3 loop reads CASSESLAVTEAFF. CDR3 coding DNA: TGTGCCAGCAGTGAGAGCTTGGCGGTTACTGAAGCTTTCTTT.

This clone showed up just a few times. The chain is built from TRBV5-5 and TRBJ1-2; 7 nucleotides agree with TRBD1. CDR1 is SGHKS, CDR2 YYEKEE, per germline (reference sequence). The V segment lost 1 base and the J segment 4 bases; nucleotides outside the gene matches: 10. The length of the CDR3 is 16 residues. The CDR3 sequence is CASSLNDRAALYGYTF. DNA for the CDR3: TGTGCCAGCAGCTTGAACGACAGGGCAGCTCTCTATGGCTACACCTTC.

The chain has TRBV20-1 and TRBJ2-6, with D perhaps TRBD2 (5 bases). V gave up 7 bases and J gave up 8 bases, with 9 bases separating them. This CDR3 comprises 11 residues. CDR1 is DFQATT and CDR2 is SNEGSKA in the germline V gene (reference sequence). CDR3 coding DNA: TGCAGTGGAGGAGGTTCCAACGTCCTGACTTTC. Its translation is CSGGGSNVLTF.

The V gene is TRBV6-6, the J gene TRBJ1-1; 7 bases agree with TRBD1. Trimming took 7 bases from V and 4 from J; bases not matched to a gene: 9. This CDR3 is 14 amino acids long. From germline, CDR1 is MNHNY and CDR2 SVGAGI (reference sequence). The chain's CDR3 is CASTLPTGTTEAFF. The CDR3 DNA is TGTGCCAGCACCCTTCCGACAGGGACCACTGAAGCTTTCTTT.

The chain employs TRBV7-3 and TRBJ2-1; 14 bases are a match to TRBD2. V lost 1 base and J lost 7; bases outside the gene matches: 6. The germline CDR1 and CDR2 sequences are SGHTA and FQGTGA. This CDR3 is 17 amino acids long. In nucleotides, the CDR3 is TGTGCCAGCAGCTTAATTGGGACTAGCGGGAGCGGAAATGAGCAGTTCTTC. Its protein is CASSLIGTSGSGNEQFF.

The rearrangement uses TRBV6-4 and TRBJ2-7; tentatively, D is TRBD2 (5 bases). The V end was cut by 3 bases, the J end by 3 bases, with 12 bases between. The CDR3 runs to 14 residues. The germline V gene has CDR1 MRHNA and CDR2 SNTAGT. The CDR3 region is CASSEPKRSYEQYF. The CDR3 coding sequence is TGTGCCAGCAGTGAACCCAAGCGGAGCTACGAGCAGTACTTC.

V gene TRBV6-4 combines with J gene TRBJ2-1; D perhaps matches TRBD2 (5 bases). This CDR3 has 11 residues. Germline V gene sequence: CDR1 MRHNA, CDR2 SNTAGT. The V and J ends lost 5 bases and 9 bases respectively, with 8 bases between them. CDR3 DNA: TGTGCCAGCAGTAACGGGGTTGAGCAGTTCTTC. Amino acid sequence: CASSNGVEQFF.

CDR3 DNA sequence: TGTGCCAGCAGCCGGGACAGGGTCCGAACTGAAGCTTTCTTT. Translated: CASSRDRVRTEAFF. This rearrangement joins TRBV11-2 to TRBJ1-1; 9 nucleotides line up with TRBD1. The ends lost 5 bases at V and 5 bases at J; junction bases unmatched: 6. The CDR3 is 14 residues long. Germline V gives CDR1 SGHAT, CDR2 FQNNGV.

The chain links TRBV30 to TRBJ2-2; 9 nucleotides agree with TRBD2. This CDR3 has 18 residues. The J segment lost 4 bases and the V segment lost 0 bases, leaving 12 bases of the junction unmatched. Germline V gene lookup returns CDR1 GTSNPN and CDR2 SVGIG (reference sequence). CDR3 sequence reads: CAWSVWPPGLAFTGELFF. The CDR3 DNA reads TGTGCCTGGAGTGTTTGGCCCCCGGGACTAGCATTCACCGGGGAGCTGTTTTTT.

This clone was observed a handful of times. The CDR3 region has the DNA TGTGCCAGCAGCCCCCGACAGGGTAACACTGAAGCTTTCTTT. Encoded protein: CASSPRQGNTEAFF. V usage is TRBV7-9 and J usage is TRBJ1-1; TRBD1 aligns across 7 bases. The CDR3 runs 14 residues. Looked up from germline, CDR1 is SEHNR and CDR2 is FQNEAQ (reference sequence). The V segment lost 5 bases and the J segment 2 bases; nucleotides outside the gene matches: 5.

V gene TRBV27 combines with J gene TRBJ2-3; 9 bases map to TRBD2. From germline, CDR1 is MNHEY and CDR2 SMNVEV (reference sequence). With 5 bases clipped from V and 1 base from J, the junction kept 4 bases outside the gene matches. This CDR3 is 15 amino acids long. The CDR3, as DNA: TGTGCCAGCAGTCTAGGGACTAGCCGCACAGATACGCAGTATTTT. Translation: CASSLGTSRTDTQYF.

The chain combines TRBV11-2 with TRBJ2-2; weak D call: TRBD1 (5 bases). V was cut by 1 base and J by 6 bases, with 9 bases left in between. The CDR3 is 14 amino acids. The germline V gene encodes CDR1 SGHAT and CDR2 FQNNGV. Here the CDR3 DNA reads TGTGCCAGCAGCTTAGGAAGGGGCTCCGGGGAGCTGTTTTTT. Its translation is CASSLGRGSGELFF. Supplemented by reference TRBV11-2 and TRBJ2-2, the full variable domain reads EAGVAQSPRYKIIEKRQSVAFWCNPISGHATLYWYQQILGQGPKLLIQFQNNGVVDDSQLPKDRFSAERLKGVDSTLKIQPAKLEDSAVYLCASSLGRGSGELFFGEGSRLTVL.

This clone was observed once. The V call is TRBV13, the J call TRBJ2-5, with TRBD1 identical over 7 bases. The V and J ends lost 4 bases and 2 bases, in that order; junction bases with no gene match: 13. Germline V gives CDR1 PRHDT, CDR2 FYEKMQ (reference sequence). CDR3 length: 17 residues. The chain's CDR3 is CASSSGPGTEKQETQYF. In nucleotides, the CDR3 is TGTGCCAGCAGCTCGGGCCCCGGGACAGAAAAACAAGAGACCCAGTACTTC.

The J gene is TRBJ2-5, the V gene TRBV29-1, with no clear D. V lost 4 bases to trimming and J lost 3 bases, with 12 bases between them. Germline-derived CDR1 and CDR2 are SQVTM and ANQGSEA. The CDR3 runs to 13 residues. The CDR3 loop reads CSVVTDSKETQYF. The DNA for the CDR3 is TGCAGCGTTGTAACAGATTCTAAAGAGACCCAGTACTTC.

This chain connects TRBV4-2 to TRBJ1-1; 9 bases line up with TRBD1. Per the germline V gene, CDR1 is LGHNA and CDR2 is YNFKEQ. The CDR3 is 12 amino acids. The V segment lost 4 bases and the J segment 6 bases; nucleotides outside the gene matches: 0. CDR3 loop: CASSRQGAEAFF. In nucleotides, the CDR3 is TGTGCCAGCAGCCGACAGGGGGCTGAAGCTTTCTTT.

There are a few counts of this clone. The chain employs TRBV6-4 and TRBJ2-3; 11 positions match TRBD2. This CDR3 contains 17 residues. The V gene's germline CDR1 is MRHNA and CDR2 SNTAGT. V shed 2 bases and J 4 bases; nucleotides not matched to a gene: 8. The CDR3: CASSDSSLAGGPDTQYF. The CDR3 region has the DNA TGTGCCAGCAGTGACAGTAGCCTAGCGGGAGGACCAGATACGCAGTATTTT.

This rearrangement joins TRBV15 to TRBJ2-1, with a tentative D call TRBD2 (5 bases). The CDR3 has 12 amino acids. From germline, CDR1 is LNHNV and CDR2 YYDKDF (reference sequence). The ends were cut back, 1 base at V and 10 bases at J, with 8 bases in the middle. The CDR3 spells CATSRVRGEQFF. The DNA of the CDR3 is TGTGCCACCAGCAGAGTCCGCGGGGAGCAGTTCTTC.

This clone appeared a single time. The chain carries TRBV4-3 and TRBJ1-1; D is ambiguous. Per germline, CDR1 LGHNA and CDR2 YSLEER. V gave up 0 bases and J gave up 4 bases, with 12 bases separating them. This CDR3 is built from 15 residues. The CDR3 nucleotides read TGCGCCAGCAGCCAAGATAGAGGGCTGACCACTGAAGCTTTCTTT. It is translated as CASSQDRGLTTEAFF.